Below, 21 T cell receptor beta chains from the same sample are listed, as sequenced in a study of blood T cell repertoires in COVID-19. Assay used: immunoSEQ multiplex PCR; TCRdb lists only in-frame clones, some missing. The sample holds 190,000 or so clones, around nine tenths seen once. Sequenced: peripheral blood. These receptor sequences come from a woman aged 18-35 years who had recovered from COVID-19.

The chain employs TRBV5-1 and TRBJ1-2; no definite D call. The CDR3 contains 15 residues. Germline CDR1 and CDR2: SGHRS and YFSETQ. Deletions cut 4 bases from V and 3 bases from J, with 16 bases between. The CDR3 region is CASSPRQSRDYGYTF. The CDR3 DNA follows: TGCGCCAGCAGCCCCAGACAAAGCCGAGACTATGGCTACACCTTC.

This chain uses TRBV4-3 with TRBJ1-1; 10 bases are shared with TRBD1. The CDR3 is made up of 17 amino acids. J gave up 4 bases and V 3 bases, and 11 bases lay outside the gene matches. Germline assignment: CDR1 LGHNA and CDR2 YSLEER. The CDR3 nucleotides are TGCGCCAGCAGCCAGTCCGGGTGGGGGGACAGGGGCACTGAAGCTTTCTTT. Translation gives CASSQSGWGDRGTEAFF.

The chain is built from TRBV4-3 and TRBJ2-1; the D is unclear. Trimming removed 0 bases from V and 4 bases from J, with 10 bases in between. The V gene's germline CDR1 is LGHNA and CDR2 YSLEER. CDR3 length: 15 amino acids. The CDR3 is CASSQDGAEYNEQFF. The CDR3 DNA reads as TGCGCCAGCAGCCAAGATGGAGCCGAATACAATGAGCAGTTCTTC.

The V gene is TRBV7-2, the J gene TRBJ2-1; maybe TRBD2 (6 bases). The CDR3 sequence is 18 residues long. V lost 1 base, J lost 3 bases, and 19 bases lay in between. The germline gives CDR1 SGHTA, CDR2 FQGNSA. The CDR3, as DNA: TGTGCCAGCAGCTTAGTTGGAGGGTTGAGTTTAAACTACAATGAGCAGTTCTTC. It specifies CASSLVGGLSLNYNEQFF.

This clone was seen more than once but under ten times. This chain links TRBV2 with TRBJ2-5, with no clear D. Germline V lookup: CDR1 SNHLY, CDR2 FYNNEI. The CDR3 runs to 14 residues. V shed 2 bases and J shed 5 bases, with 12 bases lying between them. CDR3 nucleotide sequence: TGTGCCAGCAGTGAATGGGCGACCTTTGAGACCCAGTACTTC. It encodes CASSEWATFETQYF.

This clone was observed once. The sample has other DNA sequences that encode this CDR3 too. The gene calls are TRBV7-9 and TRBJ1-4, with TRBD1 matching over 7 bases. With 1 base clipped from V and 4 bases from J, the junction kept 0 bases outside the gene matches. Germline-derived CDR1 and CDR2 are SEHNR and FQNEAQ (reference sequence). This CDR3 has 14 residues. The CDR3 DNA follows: TGTGCCAGCAGCTTAGACAGGGGTAATGAAAAACTGTTTTTT. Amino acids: CASSLDRGNEKLFF.

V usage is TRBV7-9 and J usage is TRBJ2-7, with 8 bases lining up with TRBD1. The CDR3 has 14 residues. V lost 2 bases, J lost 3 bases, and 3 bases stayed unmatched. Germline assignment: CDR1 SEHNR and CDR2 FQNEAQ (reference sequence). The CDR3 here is CASSLTDRGYEQYF. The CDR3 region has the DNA TGTGCCAGCAGCTTAACCGACAGGGGCTACGAGCAGTACTTC.

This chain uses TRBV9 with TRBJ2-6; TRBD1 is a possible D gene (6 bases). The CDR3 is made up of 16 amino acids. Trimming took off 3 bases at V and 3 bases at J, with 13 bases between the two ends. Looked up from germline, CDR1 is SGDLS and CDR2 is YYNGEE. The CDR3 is CASSETQGSGANVLTF. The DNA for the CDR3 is TGTGCCAGCAGCGAGACACAGGGTAGTGGGGCCAACGTCCTGACTTTC.

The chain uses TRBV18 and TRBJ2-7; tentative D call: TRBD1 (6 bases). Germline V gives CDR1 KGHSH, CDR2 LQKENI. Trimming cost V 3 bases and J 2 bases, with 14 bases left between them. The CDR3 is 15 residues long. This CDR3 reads CASSPAQGPTYEQYF. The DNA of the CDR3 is TGTGCCAGCTCACCGGCGCAGGGGCCGACCTACGAGCAGTACTTC.

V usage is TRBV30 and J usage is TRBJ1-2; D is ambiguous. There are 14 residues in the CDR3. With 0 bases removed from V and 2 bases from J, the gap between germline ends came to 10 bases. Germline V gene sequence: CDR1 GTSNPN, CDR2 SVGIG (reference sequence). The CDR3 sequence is CAWSVPLLNYGYTF. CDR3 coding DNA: TGTGCCTGGAGTGTACCTCTACTGAACTATGGCTACACCTTC.

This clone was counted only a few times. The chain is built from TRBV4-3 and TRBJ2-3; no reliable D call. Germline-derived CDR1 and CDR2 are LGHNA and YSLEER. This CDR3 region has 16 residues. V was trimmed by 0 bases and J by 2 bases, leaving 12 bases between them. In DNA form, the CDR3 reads TGCGCCAGCAGCCAAGATTTTTCCAGGCCCACAGATACGCAGTATTTT. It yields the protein CASSQDFSRPTDTQYF.

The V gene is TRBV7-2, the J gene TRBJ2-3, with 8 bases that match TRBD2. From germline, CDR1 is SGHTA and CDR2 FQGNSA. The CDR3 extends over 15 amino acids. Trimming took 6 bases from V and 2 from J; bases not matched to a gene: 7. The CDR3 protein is CASREVAGYTDTQYF. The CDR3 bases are TGTGCCAGCAGGGAAGTAGCGGGGTACACAGATACGCAGTATTTT.

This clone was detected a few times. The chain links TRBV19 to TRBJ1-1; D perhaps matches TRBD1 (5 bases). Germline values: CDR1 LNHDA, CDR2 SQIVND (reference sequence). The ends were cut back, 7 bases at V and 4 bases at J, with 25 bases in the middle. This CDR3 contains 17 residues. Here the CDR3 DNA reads TGTGCCAGTAAAAGGTTTGGCGACTTTCGGGGGGGCACTGAAGCTTTCTTT. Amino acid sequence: CASKRFGDFRGGTEAFF.

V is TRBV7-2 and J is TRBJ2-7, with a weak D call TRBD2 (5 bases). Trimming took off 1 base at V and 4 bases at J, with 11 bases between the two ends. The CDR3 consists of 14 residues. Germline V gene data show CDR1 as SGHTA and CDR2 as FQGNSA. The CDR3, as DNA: TGTGCCAGCAGCTTAGTGGGAGTCATTTACGAGCAGTACGTC. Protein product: CASSLVGVIYEQYV.

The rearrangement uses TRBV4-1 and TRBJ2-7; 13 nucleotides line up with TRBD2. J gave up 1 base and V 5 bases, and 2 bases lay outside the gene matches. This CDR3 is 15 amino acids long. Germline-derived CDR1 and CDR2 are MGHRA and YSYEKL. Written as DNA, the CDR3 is TGCGCCAGCAGCAAGACTAGCGGGGGGTCCTACGAGCAGTACTTC. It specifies CASSKTSGGSYEQYF.

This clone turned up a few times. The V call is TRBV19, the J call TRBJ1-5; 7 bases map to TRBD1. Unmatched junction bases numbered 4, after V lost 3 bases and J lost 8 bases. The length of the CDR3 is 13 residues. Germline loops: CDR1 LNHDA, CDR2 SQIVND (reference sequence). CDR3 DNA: TGTGCCAGTAGTATGAGGGGGCAGGAGCCCCAGCATTTT. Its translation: CASSMRGQEPQHF.

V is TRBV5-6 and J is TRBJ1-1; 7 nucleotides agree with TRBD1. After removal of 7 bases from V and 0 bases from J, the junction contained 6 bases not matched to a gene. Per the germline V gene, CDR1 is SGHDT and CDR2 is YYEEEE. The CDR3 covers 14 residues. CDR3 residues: CASAPGQMNTEAFF. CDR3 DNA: TGTGCCAGCGCCCCGGGACAGATGAACACTGAAGCTTTCTTT.

CDR3 region: CASSQDLGQGVQGGYTF. Here the CDR3 DNA reads TGCGCCAGCAGCCAAGATCTGGGACAGGGAGTCCAAGGTGGCTACACCTTC. V gene TRBV4-3 combines with J gene TRBJ1-2; 9 nucleotides match TRBD1. CDR1 LGHNA and CDR2 YSLEER come from the germline V gene. CDR3 length: 17 amino acids. Trimming cost V 0 bases and J 7 bases; bases outside gene matches: 12.

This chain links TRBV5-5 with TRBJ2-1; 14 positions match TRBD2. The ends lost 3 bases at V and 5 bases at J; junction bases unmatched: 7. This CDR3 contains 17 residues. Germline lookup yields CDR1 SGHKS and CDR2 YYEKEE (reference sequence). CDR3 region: CASSWPTTSGGDNEQFF. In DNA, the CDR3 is TGTGCCAGCAGCTGGCCAACGACTAGCGGGGGGGACAATGAGCAGTTCTTC.

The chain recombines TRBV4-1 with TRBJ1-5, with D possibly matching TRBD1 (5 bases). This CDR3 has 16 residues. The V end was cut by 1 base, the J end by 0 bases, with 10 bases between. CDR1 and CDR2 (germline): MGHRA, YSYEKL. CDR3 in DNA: TGCGCCAGCAGCCAAGCCGGGGGGATTAGCAATCAGCCCCAGCATTTT. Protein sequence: CASSQAGGISNQPQHF.

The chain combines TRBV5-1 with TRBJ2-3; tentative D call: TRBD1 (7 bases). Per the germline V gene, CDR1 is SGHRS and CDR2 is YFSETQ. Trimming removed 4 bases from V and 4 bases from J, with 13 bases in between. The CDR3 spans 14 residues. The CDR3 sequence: CASSHQGEADTQYF. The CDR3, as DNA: TGCGCCAGCAGCCATCAGGGGGAGGCAGATACGCAGTATTTT.